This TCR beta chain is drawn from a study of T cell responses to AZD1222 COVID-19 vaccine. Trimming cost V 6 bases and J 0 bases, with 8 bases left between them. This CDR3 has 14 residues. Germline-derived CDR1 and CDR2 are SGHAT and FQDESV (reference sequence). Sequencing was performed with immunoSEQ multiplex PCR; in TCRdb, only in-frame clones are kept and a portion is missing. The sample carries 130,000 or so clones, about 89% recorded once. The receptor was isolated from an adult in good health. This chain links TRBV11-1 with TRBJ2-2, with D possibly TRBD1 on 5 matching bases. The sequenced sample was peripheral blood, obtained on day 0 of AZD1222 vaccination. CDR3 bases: TGTGCCAGCAGTGACAGTACGAACACCGGGGAGCTGTTTTTT. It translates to CASSDSTNTGELFF. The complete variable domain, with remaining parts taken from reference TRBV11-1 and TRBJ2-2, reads EAEVAQSPRYKITEKSQAVAFWCDPISGHATLYWYRQILGQGPELLVQFQDESVVDDSQLPKDRFSAERLKGVDSTLKIQPAELGDSAMYLCASSDSTNTGELFFGEGSRLTVL.